One and the same sample provided the 23 T cell receptor beta chains below, sequenced in a study of blood T cell repertoires in COVID-19. This table comes from immunoSEQ multiplex PCR, and its TCRdb copy is limited to in-frame clones, with some not included. The data show about 91,000 clones, with 88% seen just once and 4.8% held by the top ten. Sequencing was carried out using peripheral blood. The source is a woman older than 75 with active COVID-19.

As regards this clone: At one boundary the junction diverges from the germline segment, which might be a read error. V is TRBV9 and J is TRBJ2-7; 10 bases agree with TRBD2. The germline V gene has CDR1 SGDLS and CDR2 YYNGEE. The CDR3 covers 15 residues. The CDR3 sequence is CAGSVGLAEIYEQYF. The CDR3 nucleotides read TGTGCCGGCAGCGTAGGACTAGCGGAGATCTACGAGCAGTACTTC.

This chain links TRBV18 with TRBJ2-7; D is possibly TRBD1 (5 bases). Trimming shortened V by 3 bases and J by 2 bases, and 14 bases separated the two germline ends. The CDR3 has 15 residues. Germline loops: CDR1 KGHSH, CDR2 LQKENI. CDR3 in amino acids: CASSPQGVNAYEQYF. DNA of the CDR3: TGTGCCAGCTCACCGCAAGGGGTTAACGCCTACGAGCAGTACTTC. The whole variable domain, filled in from reference TRBV18 and TRBJ2-7, reads NAGVMQNPRHLVRRRGQEARLRCSPMKGHSHVYWYRQLPEEGLKFMVYLQKENIIDESGMPKERFSAEFPKEGPSILRIQQVVRGDSAAYFCASSPQGVNAYEQYFGPGTRLTVT.

The V call is TRBV6-5, the J call TRBJ1-5, with 7 positions matching TRBD1. Germline CDR1 reads MNHEY; CDR2 reads SVGAGI. This CDR3 region has 13 residues. The V and J ends lost 6 bases and 4 bases, in that order; junction bases with no gene match: 3. CDR3 sequence (DNA): TGTGCCAGCAGACAGGGGAAAAATCAGCCCCAGCATTTT. Translated: CASRQGKNQPQHF.

This chain uses TRBV29-1 with TRBJ1-3, with no clear D. V was trimmed by 4 bases and J by 0 bases, leaving 7 bases between them. CDR1 is SQVTM and CDR2 is ANQGSEA in the germline V gene. This CDR3 is 13 amino acids long. The CDR3 protein is CSVATTSGNTIYF. CDR3 nucleotide sequence: TGCAGCGTTGCGACAACCTCTGGAAACACCATATATTTT.

The CDR3: CAIRDGQGAFGYTF. The DNA for the CDR3 is TGTGCCATCAGGGACGGACAGGGGGCGTTTGGCTACACCTTC. The chain couples TRBV10-3 to TRBJ1-2; TRBD1 matches 11 bases. The CDR3 runs to 14 residues. Germline V gene data show CDR1 as ENHRY and CDR2 as SYGVKD. After removal of 6 bases from V and 7 bases from J, the junction contained 7 bases not matched to a gene.

The chain employs TRBV7-9 and TRBJ1-1; tentative D call: TRBD1 (5 bases). Germline V gene lookup returns CDR1 SEHNR and CDR2 FQNEAQ (reference sequence). CDR3 length: 13 residues. The V and J ends lost 6 bases and 7 bases respectively, with 15 bases between them. CDR3 nucleotide sequence: TGTGCCAGCAGTTTTACTATTGACAGTGAAGCTTTCTTT. It translates to CASSFTIDSEAFF.

In nucleotides, the CDR3 is TGTGCCAGCAGTTCTCGGACAGTCCAAGAGACCCAGTACTTC. It translates to CASSSRTVQETQYF. The chain uses TRBV28 and TRBJ2-5; D might be TRBD1 (6 bases). Trimming removed 4 bases from V and 1 base from J, with 10 bases in between. The CDR3 is 14 residues long. Germline CDR1 reads MDHEN; CDR2 reads SYDVKM.

The J gene is TRBJ1-5, the V gene TRBV7-8, with a tentative D call TRBD1 (6 bases). The CDR3 is made up of 14 amino acids. Germline-derived CDR1 and CDR2 are SGHVS and FQNEAQ. Trimming pared 3 bases from V and 2 bases from J, leaving 8 bases between. This CDR3 reads CASSFPGGNQPQHF. CDR3 sequence (DNA): TGTGCCAGCAGCTTTCCAGGGGGCAATCAGCCCCAGCATTTT.

This chain uses TRBV24-1 with TRBJ2-2, with TRBD2 matching 7 bases. Trimming at V came to 9 bases and at J to 4 bases, leaving 7 bases not matched to a gene. The CDR3 spans 14 residues. Germline CDR1 KGHDR, CDR2 SFDVKD. The CDR3 region is CATEGGRPTGELFF. CDR3 bases: TGTGCCACCGAGGGCGGGAGACCCACCGGGGAGCTGTTTTTT.

This chain uses TRBV2 with TRBJ1-5, with no clear D. This CDR3 comprises 14 residues. The germline V gene encodes CDR1 SNHLY and CDR2 FYNNEI. The V end was cut by 6 bases, the J end by 5 bases, with 14 bases between. CDR3 coding DNA: TGTGCCAGCAGCCGGAGGGCTTTTGATCAGCCCCAGCATTTT. Amino acids: CASSRRAFDQPQHF. The variable domain in full, completed from reference TRBV2 and TRBJ1-5, reads EPEVTQTPSHQVTQMGQEVILRCVPISNHLYFYWYRQILGQKVEFLVSFYNNEISEKSEIFDDQFSVERPDGSNFTLKIRSTKLEDSAMYFCASSRRAFDQPQHFGDGTRLSIL.

The gene calls are TRBV12-3 or TRBV12-4 and TRBJ2-5; TRBD1 matches at 7 bases. This CDR3 has 13 amino acids. Trimming at V came to 8 bases and at J to 2 bases, leaving 5 bases not matched to a gene. The CDR3 region has the DNA TGTGCCAGCCGTAGGGGGCGGCAAGAGACCCAGTACTTC. Translating it yields CASRRGRQETQYF.

This chain joins TRBV21-1 and TRBJ2-1; the tabulated D call, TRBD2, remains unverified against the DNA. TRBV21-1 is designated a pseudogene. The CDR3 loop spans 13 amino acids. The CDR3 coding sequence is TGTGCCAGCACCCCCCCCGGACTAGATGAGCAGTTCTTC. This gives the protein CASTPPGLDEQFF.

The chain joins TRBV28 to TRBJ2-5; TRBD2 agrees at 7 bases. This CDR3 has 16 residues. The J segment lost 5 bases and the V segment lost 4 bases, leaving 13 bases of the junction unmatched. The V gene's germline CDR1 is MDHEN and CDR2 SYDVKM. DNA for the CDR3: TGTGCCAGCAGTTCCGGGCCTAGCGGTCCGAGGGAGACCCAGTACTTC. Translating it yields CASSSGPSGPRETQYF.

The rearrangement links TRBV7-2 to TRBJ2-5, with D unclear. The CDR3 contains 12 residues. Germline loops: CDR1 SGHTA, CDR2 FQGNSA. Trimming stripped 5 bases from V and 3 bases from J, with 7 bases between. CDR3: CASSQTEETQYF. In DNA, the CDR3 is TGTGCCAGCAGCCAGACTGAAGAGACCCAGTACTTC.

V gene TRBV19 combines with J gene TRBJ2-7; 8 bases map to TRBD1. This CDR3 has 13 residues. The germline gives CDR1 LNHDA, CDR2 SQIVND (reference sequence). J gave up 5 bases and V 2 bases, and 2 bases lay outside the gene matches. CDR3 DNA sequence: TGTGCCAGTAGTATACAGGGGGCTAACGAGCAGTACTTC. Its translation: CASSIQGANEQYF.

The chain uses TRBV7-3 and TRBJ2-3, with D tentatively TRBD1 (5 bases). V dropped 9 bases and J dropped 5 bases, with 15 bases sitting between them. The V gene's germline CDR1 is SGHTA and CDR2 FQGTGA. The CDR3 totals 13 residues. This CDR3 is CASSKGWGDTQYF. The CDR3 DNA follows: TGTGCCAGTAGTAAGGGGTGGGGAGATACGCAGTATTTT.

The J gene is TRBJ2-5, the V gene TRBV24-1; 10 bases match TRBD2. The J segment lost 1 base and the V segment lost 0 bases, leaving 7 bases of the junction unmatched. Germline lookup yields CDR1 KGHDR and CDR2 SFDVKD. The CDR3 totals 18 residues. The DNA of the CDR3 is TGTGCCACCAGTGATTTGCAGGCTAGCGGGAGTTTCCAAGAGACCCAGTACTTC. It is translated as CATSDLQASGSFQETQYF.

This clone occurred once. This chain uses TRBV28 with TRBJ1-1, with D possibly matching TRBD1 (6 bases). Trimming pared 3 bases from V and 1 base from J, leaving 12 bases between. The CDR3 is 15 residues long. In germline, CDR1 is MDHEN, CDR2 SYDVKM. The CDR3 region is CASSFEDRPNTEAFF. CDR3 DNA: TGTGCCAGCAGTTTTGAGGACAGACCGAACACTGAAGCTTTCTTT.

The chain joins TRBV11-2 to TRBJ2-3, with 8 bases that match TRBD2. Trimming cost V 1 base and J 2 bases; bases outside gene matches: 5. The CDR3 has 16 residues. CDR1 and CDR2 from the germline V gene are SGHAT and FQNNGV. This CDR3 is CASSLGTSGFTDTQYF. CDR3 DNA sequence: TGTGCCAGCAGCTTAGGAACTAGCGGCTTCACAGATACGCAGTATTTT.

Turning to this clone: The same CDR3 arises from other DNA sequences in this sample as well. The chain carries TRBV28 and TRBJ2-1, with D maybe TRBD1 (5 bases). This CDR3 has 16 amino acids. From germline, CDR1 is MDHEN and CDR2 SYDVKM. Trimming took off 6 bases at V and 2 bases at J, with 17 bases between the two ends. The CDR3 loop is CASSPAGQGTYNEQFF. The DNA of the CDR3 is TGTGCCAGCAGCCCCGCAGGGCAGGGAACCTACAATGAGCAGTTCTTC. Looking up the rest from reference TRBV28 and TRBJ2-1 gives the full variable domain: DVKVTQSSRYLVKRTGEKVFLECVQDMDHENMFWYRQDPGLGLRLIYFSYDVKMKEKGDIPEGYSVSREKKERFSLILESASTNQTSMYLCASSPAGQGTYNEQFFGPGTRLTVL.

V is TRBV5-1 and J is TRBJ2-1; 10 bases align to TRBD2. The CDR3 contains 17 residues. V lost 1 base to trimming and J lost 4 bases; unmatched junction nucleotides: 8. CDR1 and CDR2 (germline): SGHRS, YFSETQ. CDR3 DNA sequence: TGCGCCAGCAGCTTGCGACCCACTAGCGGGACTTACAATGAGCAGTTCTTC. Translated, it gives CASSLRPTSGTYNEQFF.

V is TRBV7-3 and J is TRBJ1-1; D is ambiguous. The germline V gene encodes CDR1 SGHTA and CDR2 FQGTGA. V lost 5 bases and J lost 1, with 14 bases in between. The CDR3 consists of 15 residues. CDR3 region: CASSLHGSWNTEAFF. For the CDR3, the DNA is TGTGCCAGCAGCCTCCATGGGAGTTGGAACACTGAAGCTTTCTTT.

The chain joins TRBV6-6 to TRBJ2-3; 9 bases fit TRBD2. The germline CDR1 and CDR2 sequences are MNHNY and SVGAGI (reference sequence). This CDR3 is built from 16 residues. The V segment lost 2 bases and the J segment 4 bases; nucleotides outside the gene matches: 7. CDR3 coding DNA: TGTGCCAGCAGTTACCCCCGAGCGGGAGGATCAGATACGCAGTATTTT. Amino acids: CASSYPRAGGSDTQYF.